Below, 20 T cell receptor beta chains from the same sample are listed, as sequenced in a study of T cells in Graves' hyperthyroidism and ophthalmopathy. Amplification of TCR beta CDR3 regions used RNA as the template. Primed by the HTBI set, a first-round RT-PCR was run on the TCR CDR3. TCRdb itself ran the multiplex PCR reads through MiXCR, one entry per CDR3 protein. The sample records more than 300,000 distinct CDR3 sequences, about a fifth being singletons. The sequencing sample was made of blood. The receptors derive from a man younger than 35 with Graves' ophthalmopathy.

The chain has TRBV7-9 and TRBJ2-7, with D possibly matching TRBD1 (5 bases). Between the trimmed V and J ends, which lost 7 bases and 0 bases, there was a span of 10 bases. CDR3 size: 13 residues. Germline CDR1 and CDR2: SEHNR and FQNEAQ (reference sequence). The CDR3 loop reads CASKQESSYEQYF. The CDR3 DNA follows: TGTGCCAGCAAACAGGAAAGCTCCTACGAGCAGTACTTC.

J is TRBJ2-2 and V is TRBV6-5; D is uncertain. Per germline, CDR1 MNHEY and CDR2 SVGAGI. This CDR3 contains 13 residues. Trimming pared 0 bases from V and 5 bases from J, leaving 4 bases between. The CDR3 nucleotides are TGTGCCAGCAGTTACTCGGAAACCGGGGAGCTGTTTTTT. Encoded protein: CASSYSETGELFF.

This clonotype was picked up many times. A much larger clonotype is one base distant, so this may be a read error. V and J are TRBV2 and TRBJ1-1; TRBD1 matches 8 bases. The CDR3 is 13 residues long. Germline trimming cut 7 bases from V and 5 bases from J; bases unmatched to any gene: 6. Germline CDR1 and CDR2: SNHLY and FYNNEI. CDR3 nucleotide sequence: TGTGCCAGCAATACAGGGGGGTCGACTGAAGCTTTCTTT. Translating it yields CASNTGGSTEAFF.

This clonotype was detected ten times or more. The chain uses TRBV7-9 and TRBJ2-1; no reliable D call. The V end was cut by 6 bases, the J end by 1 base, with 10 bases between. The CDR3 extends over 14 amino acids. The germline CDR1 and CDR2 sequences are SEHNR and FQNEAQ (reference sequence). The CDR3, as DNA: TGTGCCAGCAGTCTTATGGGATCCTACAATGAGCAGTTCTTC. Amino acids: CASSLMGSYNEQFF.

This clonotype appeared many times. This rearrangement joins TRBV7-8 to TRBJ1-4, with D unresolved. Germline CDR1 SGHVS, CDR2 FQNEAQ. This CDR3 spans 12 amino acids. V was trimmed by 0 bases and J by 8 bases, leaving 4 bases between them. CDR3 sequence: CASSLAREKLFF. CDR3 nucleotides: TGTGCCAGCAGCTTAGCGCGGGAAAAACTGTTTTTT. The complete variable domain, with remaining parts taken from reference TRBV7-8 and TRBJ1-4, reads GAGVSQSPRYKVAKRGQDVALRCDPISGHVSLFWYQQALGQGPEFLTYFQNEAQLDKSGLPSDRFFAERPEGSVSTLKIQRTQQEDSAVYLCASSLAREKLFFGSGTQLSVL.

A note on this clonotype: A much larger clone is a single base away; this may be a read error. The rearrangement joins TRBV5-1 to TRBJ2-7; D not certain. The DNA end favors TRBJ2-1, so the J call may be wrong. CDR3 length: 12 residues. Germline loops: CDR1 SGHRS, CDR2 YFSETQ. Here the CDR3 reads CASSSDRYEQFF. The CDR3 nucleotides are TGCGCCAGCAGCTCCGATCGCTACGAGCAGTTCTTC.

This clonotype was found a few times. The chain carries TRBV24-1 and TRBJ1-2; a possible D gene is TRBD1 (5 bases). The CDR3 extends over 12 amino acids. The V and J ends lost 5 bases and 3 bases respectively, with 6 bases between them. Germline assignment: CDR1 KGHDR and CDR2 SFDVKD. Written as DNA, the CDR3 is TGTGCCACCAGTGTAGGGGACTATGGCTACACCTTC. It yields the protein CATSVGDYGYTF.

With regard to this clonotype: Being one base from a much bigger clone, this may be a read error. This sequence joins TRBV7-2 and TRBJ1-2; D might be TRBD1 (5 bases). The ends were cut back, 8 bases at V and 7 bases at J, with 14 bases in the middle. The CDR3 spans 12 residues. Germline assignment: CDR1 SGHTA and CDR2 FQGNSA. The CDR3 spells CASGPGERGYTF. CDR3 bases: TGTGCCAGCGGCCCGGGGGAACGTGGCTACACCTTC. Full variable domain (missing parts from reference TRBV7-2 and TRBJ1-2): GAGVSQSPSNKVTEKGKDVELRCDPISGHTALYWYRQSLGQGLEFLIYFQGNSAPDKSGLPSDRFSAERTGGSVSTLTIQRTQQEDSAVYLCASGPGERGYTFGSGTRLTVV.

This clonotype was counted many times. The chain has TRBV20-1 and TRBJ2-7; unclear D gene. V shed 0 bases and J shed 7 bases, with 13 bases lying between them. The CDR3 loop spans 13 amino acids. Looked up from germline, CDR1 is DFQATT and CDR2 is SNEGSKA (reference sequence). The CDR3 DNA sequence: TGCAGTGCTAGAGATCACAGAACTTTGGAGCAGTACTTC. It translates to CSARDHRTLEQYF.

This clonotype was recorded at least ten times. The rearrangement uses TRBV6-1 and TRBJ2-5; 8 bases agree with TRBD1. Germline-derived CDR1 and CDR2 are MNHNS and SASEGT. The length of the CDR3 is 15 residues. V shed 4 bases, J shed 5 bases, and the junction held 9 bases outside the gene matches. For the CDR3, the DNA is TGTGCCAGCAGTGGCACAGGGGGAAGGGGGGAGACCCAGTACTTC. It encodes CASSGTGGRGETQYF.

This chain uses TRBV5-1 with TRBJ1-1, with unresolved D. V lost 4 bases and J 7 bases, leaving 14 bases between the germline ends. The CDR3 is 13 residues long. CDR1 is SGHRS and CDR2 is YFSETQ in the germline V gene. CDR3 DNA sequence: TGCGCCAGCAGCCAAACTAACAGCAATGAAGCTTTCTTT. Amino acid sequence: CASSQTNSNEAFF.

This clonotype was seen many times. The V gene is TRBV5-5, the J gene TRBJ1-3, with 8 positions matching TRBD1. The CDR3 has 14 amino acids. The J segment lost 2 bases and the V segment lost 3 bases, leaving 1 base of the junction unmatched. Germline CDR1 is SGHKS and CDR2 is YYEKEE (reference sequence). CDR3 DNA sequence: TGTGCCAGCAGCTCGGACAGGGCTGGAAACACCATATATTTT. Translating gives CASSSDRAGNTIYF.

This clonotype has a count of ten or more. The chain joins TRBV12-3 or TRBV12-4 to TRBJ1-5, with 9 bases aligning to TRBD1. The CDR3 is 17 amino acids. V lost 3 bases to trimming and J lost 0 bases; unmatched junction nucleotides: 6. The CDR3 DNA is TGTGCCAGCAGTTTGACAGGGGGGAAAGATAGCAATCAGCCCCAGCATTTT. This gives the protein CASSLTGGKDSNQPQHF.

This clonotype was seen repeatedly, ten times or more. This sequence joins TRBV28 and TRBJ2-5, with 10 bases that match TRBD2. In germline, CDR1 is MDHEN, CDR2 SYDVKM. Unmatched junction bases numbered 1, after V lost 3 bases and J lost 0 bases. CDR3 length: 15 amino acids. CDR3 DNA: TGTGCCAGCAGTTTGGGACTAGCGTACCAAGAGACCCAGTACTTC. The encoded protein is CASSLGLAYQETQYF.

Many counts were recorded for this clonotype. The rearrangement uses TRBV12-3 or TRBV12-4 and TRBJ1-1, with a weak D call TRBD1 (6 bases). Trimming removed 3 bases from V and 11 bases from J, with 16 bases in between. The CDR3 spans 13 residues. The chain's CDR3 is CASSLEVGGQAFF. The DNA of the CDR3 is TGTGCCAGCAGTTTGGAGGTCGGGGGGCAGGCTTTCTTT.

The J gene is TRBJ1-2, the V gene TRBV6-2 or TRBV6-3; D may be TRBD1 (5 bases). Trimming removed 7 bases at V and 7 bases at J, with 13 bases between. Per germline, CDR1 MNHEY and CDR2 SVGEGT. This CDR3 has 12 residues. The DNA for the CDR3 is TGTGCCAGCACAGAAGGGGCACTTGGCTACACCTTC. As protein: CASTEGALGYTF.

The chain couples TRBV16 to TRBJ1-2; weak D call: TRBD1 (5 bases). From germline, CDR1 is KGHSY and CDR2 FQNENV. The CDR3 is made up of 16 amino acids. V was pared by 4 bases and J by 5 bases, with 20 bases between. CDR3 region: CASSPSRDPKAYGYTF. The CDR3 nucleotides read TGTGCCAGCAGCCCTTCCCGGGACCCTAAAGCGTATGGCTACACCTTC.

In this sample, this clonotype turned up many times. The J gene is TRBJ2-1, the V gene TRBV7-9; possible D gene TRBD2, 5 bases. Germline V CDR1 and CDR2: SEHNR, FQNEAQ (reference sequence). V was cut by 5 bases and J by 8 bases, with 19 bases left in between. The CDR3 contains 15 residues. CDR3 protein: CASSPRGGIRDEQFF. In DNA form, the CDR3 reads TGTGCCAGCAGCCCCAGAGGAGGCATCCGCGATGAGCAGTTCTTC.

This clonotype was counted only a few times. J is TRBJ2-1 and V is TRBV7-9; the D gene is possibly TRBD2 (5 bases). V was trimmed by 5 bases and J by 0 bases, leaving 11 bases between them. CDR1 is SEHNR and CDR2 is FQNEAQ in the germline V gene (reference sequence). The CDR3 has 15 residues. CDR3 DNA: TGTGCCAGCAGCCCCCGCGGGCCCTCCTACAATGAGCAGTTCTTC. It specifies CASSPRGPSYNEQFF.

The chain recombines TRBV20-1 with TRBJ1-1; D not certain. Germline values: CDR1 DFQATT, CDR2 SNEGSKA (reference sequence). This CDR3 region has 13 residues. The V gene lost 5 bases and the J gene lost 0 bases, with 10 bases spanning the gap. This CDR3 is CSAHELMNTEAFF. As DNA, the CDR3 is TGCAGTGCTCACGAACTTATGAACACTGAAGCTTTCTTT.